This TCR beta chain comes out of a study of blood T cells in healthy people across ages. Using a J-beta primer mix together with a sample-barcoded 5' primer, a second PCR was run for roughly 6 to 12 cycles. TCRdb used MiXCR to reprocess the 5' RACE reads, holding one entry per CDR3 protein. The sample holds some 930,000 distinct CDR3 sequences, just under 30% seen once. The CDR3 extends over 14 amino acids. Trimming took off 6 bases at V and 0 bases at J, with 9 bases between the two ends. Germline CDR1 SGHDN, CDR2 FVKESK. This sample was shared with a second study, whose subject was T cells of mothers and their children.

The clonotype originates from a woman in her thirties or forties in good health. The gene calls are TRBV14 and TRBJ1-3; D unclear. Sample: blood. The CDR3 loop reads CASSYTYSGNTIYF. The DNA for the CDR3 is TGTGCCAGCAGTTACACGTACTCTGGAAACACCATATATTTT.